This T cell receptor (beta chain) was identified during a study of cytomegalovirus exposure and HLA in healthy donors. As to this clone: Its antigen is unidentified.

Study conclusions and caveats: Reports credit the classifier with highly specific, highly sensitive diagnosis of cytomegalovirus status. Clonal expansion, a later analysis showed, was greater in HLA-associated TCR beta chains than in equally common others.

13 Jbeta primers and 60 Vbeta primers were used for the PCR. Produced via immunoSEQ multiplex PCR; TCRdb's table is partial and in-frame only. Counted here are about 65,000 clones, around 62% occurring once; the ten biggest clones make up roughly 3.1%. The TCR originated in a man aged 25 to 40 in good health and CMV-seronegative. Sequencing used PBMCs.

CDR3 loop: CASSLTGRTGTGEQETQYF. DNA for the CDR3: TGTGCCAGCAGCTTAACTGGAAGGACCGGGACAGGGGAACAAGAGACCCAGTACTTC. The rearrangement uses TRBV7-3 and TRBJ2-5, with 10 bases fitting TRBD1. Germline CDR1 is SGHTA and CDR2 is FQGTGA. Germline trimming cut 0 bases from V and 2 bases from J; bases unmatched to any gene: 12. This CDR3 is 19 amino acids long.